These 6 T cell receptor beta chains came from one sample sequenced in a study of shared clonotypes between healthy human individuals. Sequencing used immunoSEQ multiplex PCR; TCRdb keeps in-frame clones, though not all of them. The sample includes more than 2 million clones, 90% to 97% of them seen just once. Sequencing was carried out using naive CD4+ T cells sorted from blood. Regarding subset: CD45RA+ positively selected. The receptors here all came from a man younger than 30 in good health.

This clone was picked up one time. This chain connects TRBV6-6 to TRBJ1-5; D ambiguous. Trimming pared 4 bases from V and 11 bases from J, leaving 18 bases between. CDR3 length: 14 residues. Germline V gene lookup returns CDR1 MNHNY and CDR2 SVGAGI (reference sequence). CDR3 DNA: TGTGCCAGCAGTTCCCATTCCACACTATGGGCCCAGCATTTT. Encoded protein: CASSSHSTLWAQHF.

This chain links TRBV7-2 with TRBJ2-7; no reliable D call. V was clipped by 9 bases and J by 0 bases, with 12 bases between them. CDR1 and CDR2 from the germline V gene are SGHTA and FQGNSA. The CDR3 spans 13 residues. The CDR3: CASRQALSYEQYF. DNA for the CDR3: TGTGCCAGTCGGCAGGCGCTCTCCTACGAGCAGTACTTC.

V is TRBV10-3 and J is TRBJ1-2; maybe TRBD1 (6 bases). The length of the CDR3 is 15 residues. Germline V lookup: CDR1 ENHRY, CDR2 SYGVKD. V lost 0 bases and J 4 bases, leaving 12 bases between the germline ends. Written as DNA, the CDR3 is TGTGCCATCAGTGAGTCTGCTGCGGGGGCCTATGGCTACACCTTC. Encoded protein: CAISESAAGAYGYTF.

The sample holds a few counts of this clone. The J gene is TRBJ1-1, the V gene TRBV19, with 10 bases lining up with TRBD1. Germline V gives CDR1 LNHDA, CDR2 SQIVND (reference sequence). The CDR3 spans 15 residues. V lost 4 bases and J lost 3; bases outside the gene matches: 5. The CDR3 loop reads CASSRTDRGDTEAFF. The CDR3 nucleotides are TGTGCCAGTAGTAGGACGGACAGGGGGGACACTGAAGCTTTCTTT.

The genes are TRBV2 and TRBJ1-1, with TRBD1 matching over 12 bases. Losses at the gene ends were 6 bases for V and 7 bases for J; bases not matched to a gene: 3. CDR1 and CDR2 from the germline V gene are SNHLY and FYNNEI. This CDR3 contains 13 residues. This chain's CDR3 is CASRGQGAGEAFF. CDR3 nucleotides: TGTGCCAGCAGGGGACAGGGGGCCGGTGAAGCTTTCTTT.

The chain combines TRBV27 with TRBJ1-1, with D possibly being TRBD1 (5 bases). There are 15 residues in the CDR3. Trimming stripped 5 bases from V and 4 bases from J, with 17 bases between. Germline V lookup: CDR1 MNHEY, CDR2 SMNVEV (reference sequence). The CDR3 region has the DNA TGTGCCAGCAGTCCTGGGACGGCCATGGGCACTGAAGCTTTCTTT. Its translation is CASSPGTAMGTEAFF.